The 27 T cell receptor beta chains listed next were all sequenced from one sample in a study of shared clonotypes between healthy human individuals. Measured with immunoSEQ multiplex PCR; TCRdb has only the in-frame clones, and not every one. The sample comprises about 730,000 clones, about two thirds of which are singletons, and about 1.7% rests with the top ten. Material for sequencing was memory CD4+ T cells sorted from blood. Stated subset: CD45RA-negative fraction. The receptors were gathered from a woman aged 30 to 39 in good health.

The chain couples TRBV18 to TRBJ2-1; tentative D call: TRBD2 (5 bases). Germline CDR1 reads KGHSH; CDR2 reads LQKENI. The CDR3 is made up of 12 amino acids. V lost 6 bases to trimming and J lost 9 bases, with 12 bases between them. This chain's CDR3 is CASSPGSGEQFF. The CDR3 DNA reads TGTGCCAGCTCCCCGGGGTCGGGTGAGCAGTTCTTC.

The chain links TRBV5-1 to TRBJ2-1; TRBD1 matches at 9 bases. This CDR3 has 14 residues. V gave up 7 bases and J gave up 6 bases; unmatched junction bases: 8. Germline V CDR1 and CDR2: SGHRS, YFSETQ. The CDR3 DNA is TGCGCCAGCTCCGGGGACAGGGAGAGCAATGAGCAGTTCTTC. As protein: CASSGDRESNEQFF.

The rearrangement uses TRBV5-4 and TRBJ2-1; 10 bases fit TRBD2. Per germline, CDR1 SGHNT and CDR2 YYREEE (reference sequence). This CDR3 spans 17 amino acids. Unmatched junction bases numbered 11, after V lost 2 bases and J lost 6 bases. CDR3 in amino acids: CASSLHLTSGSPNEQFF. CDR3 DNA: TGTGCCAGCAGCTTACACCTGACTAGCGGGTCCCCCAATGAGCAGTTCTTC.

The chain uses TRBV5-1 and TRBJ2-4; D possibly corresponds to TRBD1 (6 bases). The CDR3 is made up of 14 amino acids. Trimming shortened V by 8 bases and J by 2 bases, and 14 bases separated the two germline ends. CDR1 and CDR2 from the germline V gene are SGHRS and YFSETQ. The CDR3 region is CASSPGQPKNIQYF. The CDR3 DNA is TGCGCCAGTTCACCGGGACAACCCAAAAACATTCAGTACTTC.

The V call is TRBV6-1, the J call TRBJ2-7, with D possibly TRBD1 on 5 matching bases. The CDR3 spans 12 residues. V was shortened by 6 bases and J by 1 base, with 7 bases between the two germline ends. Germline V gives CDR1 MNHNS, CDR2 SASEGT. The DNA of the CDR3 is TGTGCCAGCAGCAGACAGTCCTACGAGCAGTACTTC. Translated, it gives CASSRQSYEQYF.

In DNA, the CDR3 is TGTGCCAGCAGCTTAAATGCGGGAGAGACCCAGTACTTC. It codes for CASSLNAGETQYF. The chain links TRBV7-2 to TRBJ2-5, with D possibly TRBD2 on 5 matching bases. This CDR3 contains 13 residues. V lost 2 bases and J 4 bases, leaving 8 bases between the germline ends. Germline CDR1 and CDR2: SGHTA and FQGNSA.

This clone was picked up a small number of times. This sequence joins TRBV10-3 and TRBJ2-5, with D hard to call. CDR3 length equals 13 residues. Between the trimmed V and J ends, which lost 3 bases and 8 bases, there was a span of 13 bases. Germline assignment: CDR1 ENHRY and CDR2 SYGVKD. CDR3 protein: CAISESDERTQYF. The CDR3 bases are TGTGCCATCAGTGAAAGTGATGAGAGAACCCAGTACTTC.

This rearrangement joins TRBV7-9 to TRBJ2-2; no clear D. The CDR3 sequence is 14 residues long. Germline CDR1 SEHNR, CDR2 FQNEAQ (reference sequence). V was clipped by 1 base and J by 2 bases, with 5 bases between them. The CDR3 bases are TGTGCCAGCAGCTTAGACGGAAACACCGGGGAGCTGTTTTTT. This codes for CASSLDGNTGELFF.

The rearrangement joins TRBV5-4 to TRBJ2-1; 8 bases agree with TRBD2. V was clipped by 0 bases and J by 6 bases; unmatched bases: 5. CDR1 and CDR2 from the germline V gene are SGHNT and YYREEE (reference sequence). This CDR3 has 15 residues. CDR3 nucleotide sequence: TGTGCCAGCAGCTTGGAAGCGGGAGAATTCAATGAGCAGTTCTTC. The encoded protein is CASSLEAGEFNEQFF.

This clone was recorded at least ten times. The chain links TRBV5-4 to TRBJ2-5; 8 nucleotides match TRBD1. CDR3 size: 14 residues. Germline assignment: CDR1 SGHNT and CDR2 YYREEE (reference sequence). Trimming at V came to 4 bases and at J to 1 base, leaving 3 bases not matched to a gene. The CDR3 DNA reads TGTGCCAGCAGCCACGGGACAGGCCAAGAGACCCAGTACTTC. This codes for CASSHGTGQETQYF.

This clone showed up just once. This chain connects TRBV5-6 to TRBJ2-5; D gene uncertain. Trimming shortened V by 0 bases and J by 5 bases, and 14 bases separated the two germline ends. The CDR3 consists of 15 residues. CDR1 is SGHDT, CDR2 YYEEEE, per germline. The CDR3 spells CASSLGAGSGETQYF. CDR3 in DNA: TGTGCCAGCAGCTTGGGTGCAGGATCCGGGGAGACCCAGTACTTC.

V gene TRBV6-1 combines with J gene TRBJ1-2; no clear D gene. Germline V gene sequence: CDR1 MNHNS, CDR2 SASEGT. The CDR3 loop spans 14 amino acids. The V end lost 10 bases, the J end lost 1 base, and 16 bases lay between the germline ends. Written as DNA, the CDR3 is TGTGCCACTGCTCAAGGGCGACATAACTATGGCTACACCTTC. It codes for CATAQGRHNYGYTF.

On this clone: At one end, the junction sequence differs from germline, possibly due to a read error. This sequence joins TRBV5-5 and TRBJ2-7, with 9 positions matching TRBD2. In germline, CDR1 is SGHKS, CDR2 YYEKEE (reference sequence). The CDR3 covers 15 residues. The CDR3: CASSLSLGTAGGPDF. CDR3 sequence (DNA): TGTGCCAGCAGCTTGAGCTTAGGGACAGCGGGAGGCCCCGACTTC. The full variable domain, its missing parts supplied by reference TRBV5-5 and TRBJ2-7, is DAGVTQSPTHLIKTRGQQVTLRCSPISGHKSVSWYQQVLGQGPQFIFQYYEKEERGRGNFPDRFSARQFPNYSSELNVNALLLGDSALYLCASSLSLGTAGGPDFGPGTRLTVT.

This sequence joins TRBV5-1 and TRBJ2-5; no definite D call. The CDR3 runs to 14 residues. Looked up from germline, CDR1 is SGHRS and CDR2 is YFSETQ. The V gene lost 5 bases and the J gene lost 1 base, with 12 bases spanning the gap. The CDR3 loop is CASRDRTLQETQYF. In nucleotides, the CDR3 is TGCGCCAGCAGAGATCGGACGCTCCAAGAGACCCAGTACTTC.

The chain has TRBV7-2 and TRBJ1-2, with 7 bases matching TRBD1. The V gene end was trimmed by 5 bases and the J gene end by 4 bases; junction bases not matched to a gene: 7. CDR1 and CDR2 (germline): SGHTA, FQGNSA. This CDR3 has 14 residues. CDR3 bases: TGTGCCAGCAGCCCGACAGGGTTACGCTATGGCTACACCTTC. This translates into CASSPTGLRYGYTF.

V gene TRBV25-1 combines with J gene TRBJ2-5; 7 bases match TRBD1. The J call may be incorrect, as the DNA end agrees better with TRBJ2-7. Per germline, CDR1 MGHDK and CDR2 SYGVNS. The CDR3 has 16 residues. CDR3 nucleotide sequence: TGTGCCAGCAGTGTTACCTCCGGGACAGTTCCCTACGAGCAGTACTTC. Its translation: CASSVTSGTVPYEQYF.

The chain recombines TRBV7-3 with TRBJ2-5, with a tentative D call TRBD1 (6 bases). The CDR3 loop spans 13 amino acids. Germline V CDR1 and CDR2: SGHTA, FQGTGA. Trimming shortened V by 4 bases and J by 5 bases, and 11 bases separated the two germline ends. The CDR3 sequence is CASSSDRRETQYF. CDR3 in DNA: TGTGCCAGCAGCTCTGACAGGAGGGAGACCCAGTACTTC.

The chain links TRBV7-8 to TRBJ2-2; 8 bases line up with TRBD1. CDR3 length: 16 residues. From germline, CDR1 is SGHVS and CDR2 FQNEAQ. J was trimmed by 8 bases and V by 5 bases; bases with no gene match: 13. This CDR3 reads CASSMRRTGWRGELFF. The CDR3 bases are TGTGCCAGCAGCATGCGCCGGACAGGGTGGAGAGGGGAGCTGTTTTTT.

V and J are TRBV5-4 and TRBJ1-1; D might be TRBD1 (5 bases). V was pared by 4 bases and J by 7 bases, with 11 bases between. This CDR3 region has 12 residues. Looked up from germline, CDR1 is SGHNT and CDR2 is YYREEE (reference sequence). CDR3 in amino acids: CASSGTDGEAFF. The CDR3 DNA follows: TGTGCCAGCAGCGGGACCGACGGTGAAGCTTTCTTT.

The V gene is TRBV4-1, the J gene TRBJ2-1; TRBD2 matches at 9 bases. The junction had 9 bases not matched to a gene; V was cut back by 5 bases and J by 7 bases. CDR1 is MGHRA and CDR2 is YSYEKL in the germline V gene. There are 15 residues in the CDR3. The CDR3 reads CASSVSGLALNEQFF. The CDR3 coding sequence is TGCGCCAGCAGCGTTTCGGGACTAGCTTTAAATGAGCAGTTCTTC.

This clone was found once. V and J are TRBV7-8 and TRBJ2-5, with 10 bases fitting TRBD2. The germline gives CDR1 SGHVS, CDR2 FQNEAQ. The CDR3 runs 16 residues. The trim removed 1 base at V and 4 bases at J, leaving 6 bases unmatched. The chain's CDR3 is CASSLGLAGDVETQYF. CDR3 sequence (DNA): TGTGCCAGCAGCTTAGGTCTAGCGGGAGACGTAGAGACCCAGTACTTC.

This clone was seen a handful of times. This rearrangement joins TRBV11-3 to TRBJ2-5; D unresolved. Germline lookup yields CDR1 SGHNT and CDR2 YENEEA. Deletions cut 3 bases from V and 2 bases from J, with 10 bases between. The CDR3 totals 14 residues. The CDR3 loop is CASSFPDGQETQYF. The DNA of the CDR3 is TGTGCCAGCAGCTTCCCGGACGGGCAAGAGACCCAGTACTTC.

V gene TRBV7-9 combines with J gene TRBJ2-3; possibly TRBD2 for D (5 bases). Germline lookup yields CDR1 SEHNR and CDR2 FQNEAQ (reference sequence). Deletions cut 8 bases from V and 0 bases from J, with 12 bases between. The CDR3 is made up of 14 amino acids. The DNA for the CDR3 is TGTGCCAGCTCTCCCCGGGGAAGCACAGATACGCAGTATTTT. This translates into CASSPRGSTDTQYF.

This rearrangement joins TRBV28 to TRBJ1-1; unclear D gene. Between the trimmed V and J ends, which lost 4 bases and 0 bases, there was a span of 15 bases. CDR1 is MDHEN, CDR2 SYDVKM, per germline. There are 16 residues in the CDR3. CDR3 loop: CASSSGRITLNTEAFF. CDR3 coding DNA: TGTGCCAGCAGTTCGGGCCGCATTACCCTGAACACTGAAGCTTTCTTT.

The chain employs TRBV18 and TRBJ1-1, with a weak D call TRBD1 (6 bases). The CDR3 covers 13 residues. Germline V lookup: CDR1 KGHSH, CDR2 LQKENI. Trimming shortened V by 2 bases and J by 5 bases, and 9 bases separated the two germline ends. DNA for the CDR3: TGTGCCAGCTCACCAGGTAGGGGGACTGAAGCTTTCTTT. Protein: CASSPGRGTEAFF.

This chain links TRBV19 with TRBJ1-1; TRBD1 matches 9 bases. Looked up from germline, CDR1 is LNHDA and CDR2 is SQIVND (reference sequence). J was trimmed by 5 bases and V by 6 bases; bases with no gene match: 10. This CDR3 is 15 amino acids long. The CDR3 sequence is CASRPGQGKVTEAFF. CDR3 coding DNA: TGTGCCAGTAGGCCGGGACAGGGAAAGGTGACTGAAGCTTTCTTT. The entire variable domain, with the rest obtained from reference TRBV19 and TRBJ1-1, is as follows: DGGITQSPKYLFRKEGQNVTLSCEQNLNHDAMYWYRQDPGQGLRLIYYSQIVNDFQKGDIAEGYSVSREKKESFPLTVTSAQKNPTAFYLCASRPGQGKVTEAFFGQGTRLTVV.

There are a few counts of this clone. This rearrangement joins TRBV5-1 to TRBJ2-1; TRBD2 matches 14 bases. This CDR3 comprises 16 residues. The V segment lost 6 bases and the J segment 10 bases; nucleotides outside the gene matches: 12. Per germline, CDR1 SGHRS and CDR2 YFSETQ. Written as DNA, the CDR3 is TGCGCCAGCACGGAGTTGTGGACTAGCGGGAGGAGGGAGCAGTTCTTC. This sequence encodes CASTELWTSGRREQFF.